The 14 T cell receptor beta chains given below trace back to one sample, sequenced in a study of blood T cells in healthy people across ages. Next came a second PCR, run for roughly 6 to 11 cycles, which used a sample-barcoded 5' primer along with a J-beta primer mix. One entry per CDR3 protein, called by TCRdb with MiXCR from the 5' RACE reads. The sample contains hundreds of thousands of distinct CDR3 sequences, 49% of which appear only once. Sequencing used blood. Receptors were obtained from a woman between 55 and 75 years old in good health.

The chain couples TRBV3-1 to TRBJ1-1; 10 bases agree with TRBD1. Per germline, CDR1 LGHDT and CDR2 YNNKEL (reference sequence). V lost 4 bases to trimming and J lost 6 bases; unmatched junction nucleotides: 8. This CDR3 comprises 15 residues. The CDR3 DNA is TGTGCCAGCAGCCCCCTGACAGGGGGCGCCGCTGAAGCTTTCTTT. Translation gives CASSPLTGGAAEAFF.

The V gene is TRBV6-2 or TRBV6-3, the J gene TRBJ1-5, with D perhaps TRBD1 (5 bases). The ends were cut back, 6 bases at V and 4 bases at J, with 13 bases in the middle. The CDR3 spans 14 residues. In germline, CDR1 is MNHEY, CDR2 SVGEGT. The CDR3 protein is CASRRGDGNQPQHF. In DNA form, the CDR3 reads TGTGCCAGCAGGAGGGGTGACGGGAATCAGCCCCAGCATTTT.

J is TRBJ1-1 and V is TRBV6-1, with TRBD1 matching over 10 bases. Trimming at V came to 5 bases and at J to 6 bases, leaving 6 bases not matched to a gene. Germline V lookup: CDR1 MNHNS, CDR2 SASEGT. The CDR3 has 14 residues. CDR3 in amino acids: CASSLDRGKAEAFF. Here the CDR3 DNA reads TGTGCCAGCAGTCTGGACAGGGGGAAGGCTGAAGCTTTCTTT.

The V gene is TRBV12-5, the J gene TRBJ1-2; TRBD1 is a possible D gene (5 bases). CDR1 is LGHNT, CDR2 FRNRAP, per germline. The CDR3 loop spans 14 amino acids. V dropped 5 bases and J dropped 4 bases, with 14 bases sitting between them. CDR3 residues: CASGLQPGLYGYTF. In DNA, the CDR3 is TGTGCTAGTGGTCTTCAACCGGGACTCTATGGCTACACCTTC.

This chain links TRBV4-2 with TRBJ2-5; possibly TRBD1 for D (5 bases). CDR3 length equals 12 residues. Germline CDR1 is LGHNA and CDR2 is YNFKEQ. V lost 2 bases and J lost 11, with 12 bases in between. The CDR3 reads CASSQPGNEQYF. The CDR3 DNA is TGTGCCAGCAGCCAACCAGGGAATGAGCAGTACTTC.

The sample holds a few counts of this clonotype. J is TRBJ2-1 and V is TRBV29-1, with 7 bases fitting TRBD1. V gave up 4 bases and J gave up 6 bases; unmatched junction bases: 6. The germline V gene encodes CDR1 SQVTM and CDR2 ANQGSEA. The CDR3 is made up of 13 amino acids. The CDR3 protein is CSVVTGVGNEQFF. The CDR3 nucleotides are TGCAGCGTTGTAACAGGGGTAGGCAATGAGCAGTTCTTC.

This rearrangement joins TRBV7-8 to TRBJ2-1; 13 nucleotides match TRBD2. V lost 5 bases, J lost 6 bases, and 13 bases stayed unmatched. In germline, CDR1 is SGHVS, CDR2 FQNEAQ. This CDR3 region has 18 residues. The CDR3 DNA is TGTGCCAGCAGCCACAGGAGGACTAGCGGGAGAGTAGGCAATGAGCAGTTCTTC. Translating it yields CASSHRRTSGRVGNEQFF. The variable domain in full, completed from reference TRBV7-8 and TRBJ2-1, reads GAGVSQSPRYKVAKRGQDVALRCDPISGHVSLFWYQQALGQGPEFLTYFQNEAQLDKSGLPSDRFFAERPEGSVSTLKIQRTQQEDSAVYLCASSHRRTSGRVGNEQFFGPGTRLTVL.

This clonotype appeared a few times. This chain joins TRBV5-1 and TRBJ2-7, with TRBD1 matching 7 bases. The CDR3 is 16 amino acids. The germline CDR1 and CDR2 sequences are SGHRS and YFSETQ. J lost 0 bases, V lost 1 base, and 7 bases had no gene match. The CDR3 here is CASSLWLDRTSYEQYF. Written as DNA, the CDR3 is TGCGCCAGCAGCTTGTGGCTGGACAGGACCTCCTACGAGCAGTACTTC.

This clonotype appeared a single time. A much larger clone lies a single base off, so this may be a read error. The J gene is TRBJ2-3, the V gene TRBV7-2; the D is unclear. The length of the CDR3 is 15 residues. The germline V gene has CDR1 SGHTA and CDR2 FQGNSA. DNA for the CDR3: TGTGCCGGCAGCTTAGAGCACAGACCCACAGATACGCAGTATTTT. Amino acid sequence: CAGSLEHRPTDTQYF.

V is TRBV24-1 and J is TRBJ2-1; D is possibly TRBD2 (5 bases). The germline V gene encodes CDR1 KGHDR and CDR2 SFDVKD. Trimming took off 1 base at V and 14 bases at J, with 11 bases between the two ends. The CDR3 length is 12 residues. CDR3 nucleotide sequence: TGTGCCACCAGTGATTTTGAGGGTATAGAGTTCTTC. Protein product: CATSDFEGIEFF.

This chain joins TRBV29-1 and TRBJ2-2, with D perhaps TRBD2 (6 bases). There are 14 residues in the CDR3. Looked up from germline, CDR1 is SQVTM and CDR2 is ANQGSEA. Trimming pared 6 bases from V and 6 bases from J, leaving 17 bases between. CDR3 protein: CSVARRASSGELFF. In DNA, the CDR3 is TGCAGCGTAGCCCGGAGGGCCTCATCCGGGGAGCTGTTTTTT.

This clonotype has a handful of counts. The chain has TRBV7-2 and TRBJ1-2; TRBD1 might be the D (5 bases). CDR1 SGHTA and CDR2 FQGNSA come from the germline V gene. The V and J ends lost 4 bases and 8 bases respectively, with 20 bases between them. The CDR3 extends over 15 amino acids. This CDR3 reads CASSSFATGLSGYTF. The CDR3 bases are TGTGCCAGCAGCTCCTTTGCTACAGGTCTTTCGGGCTACACCTTC.

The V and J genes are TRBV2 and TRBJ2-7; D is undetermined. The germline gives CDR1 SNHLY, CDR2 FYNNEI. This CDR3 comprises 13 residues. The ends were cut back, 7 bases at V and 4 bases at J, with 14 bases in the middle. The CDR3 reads CASMLPTVYEQYF. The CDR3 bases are TGTGCCAGCATGCTTCCCACAGTTTACGAGCAGTACTTC.

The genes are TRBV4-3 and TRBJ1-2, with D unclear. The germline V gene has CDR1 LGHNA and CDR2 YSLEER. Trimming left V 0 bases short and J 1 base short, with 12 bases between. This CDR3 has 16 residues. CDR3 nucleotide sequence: TGCGCCAGCAGCCAAGACCGCCAAGCAGTTAACTATGGCTACACCTTC. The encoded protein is CASSQDRQAVNYGYTF.